This TCR beta chain was observed in a study of blood T cells in healthy people across ages. In its sample, this clonotype was seen a few times. The junction differs from germline at one of its ends, possibly a read error. Alongside a J-beta primer mix, a sample-barcoded 5' primer served in a second PCR lasting about 7 to 11 cycles. From the 5' RACE reads, TCRdb called clonotypes with MiXCR, one entry per CDR3 protein. This sample has roughly 1 million distinct CDR3 sequences; roughly a quarter occur once, and the top ten carry approximately 0.75%. This CDR3 region has 14 residues. Per germline, CDR1 SGHKS and CDR2 YYEKEE (reference sequence). These data were also reused for a study on T cells of mothers and their children.

The source is a girl aged 2-10 years in good health. This sequence joins TRBV5-5 and TRBJ1-1; D perhaps matches TRBD1 (6 bases). Material: blood. This CDR3 reads CASSLGPWDTEAFF. CDR3 in DNA: TGTGCCAGCAGCTTGGGACCCTGGGACACCGAAGCTTTCTTT.